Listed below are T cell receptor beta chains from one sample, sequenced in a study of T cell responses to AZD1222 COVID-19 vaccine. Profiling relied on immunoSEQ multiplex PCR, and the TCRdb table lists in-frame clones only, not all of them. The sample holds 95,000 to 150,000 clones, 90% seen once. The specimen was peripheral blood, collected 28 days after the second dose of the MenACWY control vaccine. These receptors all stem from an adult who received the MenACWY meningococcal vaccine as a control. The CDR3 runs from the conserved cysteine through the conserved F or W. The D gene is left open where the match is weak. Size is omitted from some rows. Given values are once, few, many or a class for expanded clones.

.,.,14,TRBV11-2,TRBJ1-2,TGTGCCAGCAGCTTAGCGGCAGCCCCCTATGGCTACACCTTC,CASSLAAAPYGYTF
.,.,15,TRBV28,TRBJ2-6,TGTGCCAGCAGTTCTATCACGGCTGGGGCCAACGTCCTGACTTTC,CASSSITAGANVLTF
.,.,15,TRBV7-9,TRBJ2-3,TGTGCCAGCAGGACGCAGCCAGAGTCTGCAGATACGCAGTATTTT,CASRTQPESADTQYF
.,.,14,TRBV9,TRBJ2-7,TGTGCCAGCAGCAGGACACCAGGGGTAGGCGAGCAGTACTTC,CASSRTPGVGEQYF
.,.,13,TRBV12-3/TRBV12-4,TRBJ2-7,TGTGCCAGCAGCCCCGTTTTGGACTACGAGCAGTACTTC,CASSPVLDYEQYF
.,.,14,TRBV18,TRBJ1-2,TGTGCCAGCTCACCTGAAAGTGGGGTGGATGGCTACACCTTC,CASSPESGVDGYTF
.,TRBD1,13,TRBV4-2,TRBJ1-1,TGTGCCAGCAGCCGGGACAGGGGCAGAGAAGCTTTCTTT,CASSRDRGREAFF
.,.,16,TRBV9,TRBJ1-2,TGTGCCAGCAGCGTAGAGGCAGGACCGCTTAACTATGGCTACACCTTC,CASSVEAGPLNYGYTF
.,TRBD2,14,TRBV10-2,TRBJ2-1,TGCGCCAGCGTGGAGCTAGCGGGGTACAATGAGCAGTTCTTC,CASVELAGYNEQFF
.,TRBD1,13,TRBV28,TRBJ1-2,TGTGCCAGCAGTTTCGGACAGGGGGGTGGCTACACCTTC,CASSFGQGGGYTF
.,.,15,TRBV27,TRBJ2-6,TGTGCCAGCACTCGAACGGGGGTTGGGGCCAACGTCCTGACTTTC,CASTRTGVGANVLTF
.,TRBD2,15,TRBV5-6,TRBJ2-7,TGTGCCAGCAGCTTGTTCGGGACTAGCGGCTCGGAGCAGTACTTC,CASSLFGTSGSEQYF
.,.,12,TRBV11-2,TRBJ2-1,TGTGCCAGCAGCCCGCAGGGCCACGAGCAGTTCTTC,CASSPQGHEQFF
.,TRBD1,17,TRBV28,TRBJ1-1,TGTGCCAGCAGTTTGTTTGTGATACAGGGGGCGATAACTGAAGCTTTCTTT,CASSLFVIQGAITEAFF
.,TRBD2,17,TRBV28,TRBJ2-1,TGTGCCAGCAGTTTAGGCGGGGGGTTCCTCTCCTACAATGAGCAGTTCTTC,CASSLGGGFLSYNEQFF
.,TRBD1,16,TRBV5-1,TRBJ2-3,TGCGCCAGCAGCGGCGGGACAGGGGGTAACACAGATACGCAGTATTTT,CASSGGTGGNTDTQYF
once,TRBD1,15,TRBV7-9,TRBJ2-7,TGTGCCAGCAGCCCGACCTTGGGACAGACCTACGAGCAGTACTTC,CASSPTLGQTYEQYF
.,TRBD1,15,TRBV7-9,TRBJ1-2,TGTGCCAGCAGCTTACGGGACAGGGCGTCGTCGGGCTACACCTTC,CASSLRDRASSGYTF
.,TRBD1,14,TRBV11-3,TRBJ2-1,TGTGCCAGCAGCCGGGGACAGAGTAACAATGAGCAGTTCTTC,CASSRGQSNNEQFF
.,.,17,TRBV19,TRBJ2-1,TGTGCCAGTAGTATGGTACTCAGGGCGAACCTCTACAATGAGCAGTTCTTC,CASSMVLRANLYNEQFF